This T cell receptor (beta chain) was captured by sequencing in a study of blood T cell repertoires in COVID-19. This CDR3 spans 16 amino acids. V shed 4 bases and J shed 6 bases, with 22 bases lying between them. Germline lookup yields CDR1 MNHEY and CDR2 SVGAGI. Profiled with immunoSEQ multiplex PCR; TCRdb holds only in-frame clones, not every one. This sample has 40,000 to 50,000 clones, with around 81% found just once. Sequencing input: peripheral blood. The chain uses TRBV6-5 and TRBJ2-7; D might be TRBD2 (5 bases). The clonotype was recovered from a man aged 45-60 years with active COVID-19. The CDR3 DNA sequence: TGTGCCAGCAGTTCCACTAACCGAGGAGGTGGGAGCGAGCAGTACTTC. It yields the protein CASSSTNRGGGSEQYF.